The 5 T cell receptor beta chains reported below all come from one sample, sequenced in a study of cytomegalovirus exposure and HLA in healthy donors. A multiplex PCR was run with 60 Vbeta primers and 13 Jbeta primers. Sequencing was performed with immunoSEQ multiplex PCR; in TCRdb, only in-frame clones are kept and a portion is missing. Of 100,000 to 150,000 clones in the sample, around 75% are singletons; the top ten hold more than 7.5%. Material: PBMCs. The receptors here all came from a woman in her fifties or sixties in good health and CMV-seropositive.

The chain combines TRBV30 with TRBJ1-3; 9 positions match TRBD1. The CDR3 contains 17 residues. Germline CDR1 reads GTSNPN; CDR2 reads SVGIG (reference sequence). V was pared by 6 bases and J by 0 bases, with 12 bases of the junction left unmatched. CDR3 nucleotides: TGTGCCTGCCCGGGACAGGGTGAAGCCATCTCTGGAAACACCATATATTTT. It specifies CACPGQGEAISGNTIYF.

The chain has TRBV30 and TRBJ2-3, with D unclear. Germline loops: CDR1 GTSNPN, CDR2 SVGIG (reference sequence). The CDR3 extends over 13 amino acids. Trimming stripped 0 bases from V and 4 bases from J, with 8 bases between. The CDR3, as DNA: TGTGCCTGGAGTGTACGGCAGGCAGATACGCAGTATTTT. Its translation: CAWSVRQADTQYF.

In its sample, this clone was seen a few times. The rearrangement joins TRBV5-1 to TRBJ2-1; 8 positions agree with TRBD1. With 6 bases clipped from V and 2 bases from J, the junction kept 4 bases outside the gene matches. Germline-derived CDR1 and CDR2 are SGHRS and YFSETQ. This CDR3 contains 14 residues. The CDR3 is CASNRTGPYNEQFF. The CDR3 DNA sequence: TGCGCCAGCAACCGGACAGGGCCCTACAATGAGCAGTTCTTC.

V is TRBV18 and J is TRBJ2-7, with 7 positions matching TRBD1. V gave up 3 bases and J gave up 7 bases; unmatched junction bases: 9. From germline, CDR1 is KGHSH and CDR2 LQKENI. The CDR3 consists of 14 residues. The CDR3 protein is CASSPPGQILEQYF. CDR3 DNA sequence: TGTGCCAGCTCACCTCCGGGACAGATTTTAGAGCAGTACTTC.

The V gene is TRBV7-9, the J gene TRBJ1-5, with 7 bases identical to TRBD1. This CDR3 is built from 14 residues. CDR1 is SEHNR and CDR2 is FQNEAQ in the germline V gene (reference sequence). V lost 4 bases and J lost 3; bases outside the gene matches: 3. The CDR3 nucleotides are TGTGCCAGCAGCTCGACAGGGTACAATCAGCCCCAGCATTTT. Its protein is CASSSTGYNQPQHF.